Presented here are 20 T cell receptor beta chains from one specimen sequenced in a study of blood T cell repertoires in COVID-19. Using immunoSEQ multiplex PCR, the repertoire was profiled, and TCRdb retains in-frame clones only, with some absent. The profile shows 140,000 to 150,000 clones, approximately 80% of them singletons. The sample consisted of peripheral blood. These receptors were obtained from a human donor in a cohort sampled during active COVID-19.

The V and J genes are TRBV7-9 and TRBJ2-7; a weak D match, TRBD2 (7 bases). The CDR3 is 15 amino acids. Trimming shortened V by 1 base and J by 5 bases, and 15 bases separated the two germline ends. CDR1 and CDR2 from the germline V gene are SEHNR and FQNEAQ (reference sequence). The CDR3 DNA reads TGTGCCAGCAGCTTAGTCGGGGGGCCCCAAAACGAGCAGTACTTC. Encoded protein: CASSLVGGPQNEQYF.

The CDR3 reads CASSRLFGTGGYEQYF. DNA of the CDR3: TGTGCCAGCAGCCGCCTTTTTGGGACAGGGGGCTACGAGCAGTACTTC. This rearrangement joins TRBV3-1 (or the pseudogene TRBV3-2) to TRBJ2-7; TRBD1 agrees at 11 bases. The CDR3 length is 16 residues. Germline V gives CDR1 LGHDT, CDR2 YNNKEL (reference sequence). The J segment lost 3 bases and the V segment lost 4 bases, leaving 8 bases of the junction unmatched.

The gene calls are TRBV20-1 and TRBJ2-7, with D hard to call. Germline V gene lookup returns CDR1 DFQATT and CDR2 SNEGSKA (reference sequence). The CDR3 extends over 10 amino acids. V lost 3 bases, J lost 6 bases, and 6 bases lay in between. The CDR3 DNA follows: TGCAGTGCTAGTTCGAGCGAGCAGTACTTC. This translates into CSASSSEQYF.

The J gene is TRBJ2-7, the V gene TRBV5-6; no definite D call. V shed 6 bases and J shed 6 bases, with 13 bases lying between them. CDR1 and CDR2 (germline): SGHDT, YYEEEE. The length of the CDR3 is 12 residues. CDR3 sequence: CASTLGDFEQYF. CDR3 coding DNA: TGTGCCAGCACGCTTGGAGATTTCGAGCAGTACTTC. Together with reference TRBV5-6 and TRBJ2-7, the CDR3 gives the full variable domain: DAGVTQSPTHLIKTRGQQVTLRCSPKSGHDTVSWYQQALGQGPQFIFQYYEEEERQRGNFPDRFSGHQFPNYSSELNVNALLLGDSALYLCASTLGDFEQYFGPGTRLTVT.

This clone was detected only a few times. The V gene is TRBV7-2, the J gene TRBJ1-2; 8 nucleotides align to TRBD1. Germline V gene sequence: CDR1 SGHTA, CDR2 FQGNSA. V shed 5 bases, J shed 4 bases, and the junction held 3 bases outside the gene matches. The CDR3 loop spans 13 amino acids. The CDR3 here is CASSVQGGYGYTF. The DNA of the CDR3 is TGTGCCAGCAGCGTACAGGGGGGCTATGGCTACACCTTC.

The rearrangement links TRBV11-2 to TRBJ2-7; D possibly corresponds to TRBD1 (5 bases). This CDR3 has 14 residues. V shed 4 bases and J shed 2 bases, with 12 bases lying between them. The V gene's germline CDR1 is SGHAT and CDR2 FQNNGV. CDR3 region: CASSSNRKTYEQYF. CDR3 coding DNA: TGTGCCAGCAGCTCCAACAGGAAAACCTACGAGCAGTACTTC.

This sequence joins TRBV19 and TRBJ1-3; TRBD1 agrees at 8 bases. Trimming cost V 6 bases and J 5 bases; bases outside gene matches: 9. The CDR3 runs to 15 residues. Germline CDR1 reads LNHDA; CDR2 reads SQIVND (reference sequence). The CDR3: CASRRTGRERNTIYF. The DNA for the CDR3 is TGTGCCAGTAGAAGGACAGGGCGAGAAAGAAACACCATATATTTT. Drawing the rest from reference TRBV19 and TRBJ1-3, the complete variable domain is DGGITQSPKYLFRKEGQNVTLSCEQNLNHDAMYWYRQDPGQGLRLIYYSQIVNDFQKGDIAEGYSVSREKKESFPLTVTSAQKNPTAFYLCASRRTGRERNTIYFGEGSWLTVV.

In nucleotides, the CDR3 is TGCGCCAGCAGCCCCATAGCGGGCAGCGGTAATTCACCCCTCCACTTT. Translating gives CASSPIAGSGNSPLHF. V is TRBV4-3 and J is TRBJ1-6, with unresolved D. The CDR3 length is 16 residues. Germline-derived CDR1 and CDR2 are LGHNA and YSLEER. V was clipped by 4 bases and J by 6 bases, with 16 bases between them.

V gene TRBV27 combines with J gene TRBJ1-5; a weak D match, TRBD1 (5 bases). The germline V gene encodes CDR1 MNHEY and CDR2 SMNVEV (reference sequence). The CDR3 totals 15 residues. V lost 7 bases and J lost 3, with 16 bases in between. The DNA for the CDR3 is TGTGCCAGCATCAAAACGGTCAGGGACAATCAGCCCCAGCATTTT. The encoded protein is CASIKTVRDNQPQHF.

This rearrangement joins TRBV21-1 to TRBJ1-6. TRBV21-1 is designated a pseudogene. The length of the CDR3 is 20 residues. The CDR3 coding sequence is TGTGCCAGCAGCAAAGCCGGTCGGTTCCCGGGGAGAAAAAATAATTCACCCCTCCACTTT. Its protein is CASSKAGRFPGRKNNSPLHF.

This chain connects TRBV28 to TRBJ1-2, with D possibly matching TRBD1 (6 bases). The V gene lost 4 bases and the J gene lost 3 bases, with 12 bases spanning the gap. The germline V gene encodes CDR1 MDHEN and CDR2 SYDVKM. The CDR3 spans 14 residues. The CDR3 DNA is TGTGCCAGCAGTTCGGGGGGCGAAGACTATGGCTACACCTTC. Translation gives CASSSGGEDYGYTF.

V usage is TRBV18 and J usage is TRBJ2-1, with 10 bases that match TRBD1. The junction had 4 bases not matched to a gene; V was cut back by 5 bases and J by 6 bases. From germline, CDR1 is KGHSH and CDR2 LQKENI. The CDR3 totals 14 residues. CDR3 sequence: CASSADRGFNEQFF. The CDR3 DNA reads TGTGCCAGCTCAGCGGACAGGGGGTTCAATGAGCAGTTCTTC.

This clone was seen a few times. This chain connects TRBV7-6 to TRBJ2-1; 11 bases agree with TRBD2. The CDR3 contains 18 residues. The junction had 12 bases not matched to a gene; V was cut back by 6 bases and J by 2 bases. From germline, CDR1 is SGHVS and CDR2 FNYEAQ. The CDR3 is CASSHGTSGHLAYNEQFF. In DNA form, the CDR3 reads TGTGCCAGCAGTCACGGGACTAGCGGCCACTTGGCCTACAATGAGCAGTTCTTC.

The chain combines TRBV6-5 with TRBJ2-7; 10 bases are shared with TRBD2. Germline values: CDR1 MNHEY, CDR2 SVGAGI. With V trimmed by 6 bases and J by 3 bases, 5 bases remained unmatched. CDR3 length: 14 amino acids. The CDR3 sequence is CASRASGSHYEQYF. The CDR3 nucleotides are TGTGCCAGCAGGGCTAGCGGGAGCCACTACGAGCAGTACTTC.

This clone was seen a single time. The CDR3, as DNA: TGTGCCAGCAGCCGGGGGGGCGGGTACACTGAAGCTTTCTTT. It encodes CASSRGGGYTEAFF. V usage is TRBV28 and J usage is TRBJ1-1; a possible D gene is TRBD1 (6 bases). In germline, CDR1 is MDHEN, CDR2 SYDVKM. This CDR3 region has 14 residues. V was clipped by 6 bases and J by 3 bases, with 14 bases between them.

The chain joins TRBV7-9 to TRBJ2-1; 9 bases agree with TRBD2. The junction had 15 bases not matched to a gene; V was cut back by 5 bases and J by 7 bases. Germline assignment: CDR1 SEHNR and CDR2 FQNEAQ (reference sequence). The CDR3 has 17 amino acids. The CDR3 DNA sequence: TGTGCCAGCAGCCTTCCGGGGGTAGCGGGAGCGCGGAATGAGCAGTTCTTC. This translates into CASSLPGVAGARNEQFF.

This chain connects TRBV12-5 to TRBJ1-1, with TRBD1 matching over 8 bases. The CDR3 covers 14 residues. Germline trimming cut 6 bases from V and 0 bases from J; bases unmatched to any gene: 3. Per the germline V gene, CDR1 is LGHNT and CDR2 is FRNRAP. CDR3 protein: CASGRQGMNTEAFF. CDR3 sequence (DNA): TGTGCTAGTGGACGACAGGGGATGAACACTGAAGCTTTCTTT.

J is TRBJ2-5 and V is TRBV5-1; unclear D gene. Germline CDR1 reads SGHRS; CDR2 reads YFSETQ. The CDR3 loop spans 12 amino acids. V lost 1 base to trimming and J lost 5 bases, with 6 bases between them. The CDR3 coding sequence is TGCGCCAGCAGCTTGTTGGGCGAGACCCAGTACTTC. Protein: CASSLLGETQYF.

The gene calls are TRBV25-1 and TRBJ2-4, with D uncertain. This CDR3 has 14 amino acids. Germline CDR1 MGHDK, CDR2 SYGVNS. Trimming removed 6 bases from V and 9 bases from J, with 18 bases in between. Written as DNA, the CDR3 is TGTGCCAGCAGCGCCTACCGGCCCCCGGGCATTCAGTACTTC. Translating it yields CASSAYRPPGIQYF.

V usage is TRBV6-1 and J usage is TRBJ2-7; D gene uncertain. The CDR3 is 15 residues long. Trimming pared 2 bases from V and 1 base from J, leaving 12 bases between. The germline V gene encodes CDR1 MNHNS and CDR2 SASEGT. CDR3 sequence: CASSEMGRGSYEQYF. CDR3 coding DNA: TGTGCCAGCAGTGAAATGGGTAGAGGATCCTACGAGCAGTACTTC.